The present T cell receptor beta chain was sequenced within a study of blood T cell repertoires in COVID-19. Looking at the study overall: Some COVID-19 samples were acute and others convalescent; all came from the United States, Italy and Spain.

V lost 10 bases, J lost 1 base, and 4 bases lay in between. Germline V gene sequence: CDR1 MDHEN, CDR2 SYDVKM. The CDR3 is 10 residues long. Authors' data handling: Estimation of nucleated cell counts was performed using reference gene primer amplification. The repertoire was sequenced with immunoSEQ multiplex PCR; TCRdb's copy has only in-frame clones and lacks some. V and J calls and clone size are those listed in that table; D and trimming were worked out from the DNA. This sample has approximately 210,000 clones, with roughly 87% found just once. The specimen sequenced was peripheral blood. The rearrangement uses TRBV28 and TRBJ1-1; no clear D. The receptor was isolated from a man in his forties with active or convalescent COVID-19. The CDR3 region is CATTNTEAFF. DNA of the CDR3: TGTGCCACTACGAACACTGAAGCTTTCTTT.